The entry below gives a single T cell receptor (beta chain) sequence along with its context. What it binds is unknown. The method was immunoSEQ multiplex PCR; TCRdb's version includes in-frame clones alone and lacks a portion of them. The sample has 1,500 to 2,000 clones, approximately 80% seen once; the top ten hold about 16%. This entry belongs to a study of immune evolution from preneoplasia to lung adenocarcinoma. Study findings and constraints: Normal lung had highest clonality; later lesions appeared denser, more diverse.

The germline V gene has CDR1 WNHNN and CDR2 SYGVQD (reference sequence). This CDR3 has 18 residues. The V end lost 3 bases, the J end lost 1 base, and 19 bases lay between the germline ends. The sample taken for sequencing was FFPE atypical adenomatous hyperplasia tissue from the lung. Subset given: atypical adenomatous hyperplasia (AAH), lung preneoplasia. This TCR was recovered from a person aged 65-85 years with lung adenocarcinoma. This chain joins TRBV10-1 and TRBJ1-5, with TRBD1 as a possible D gene (6 bases). CDR3 sequence reads: CASSDPGGDKASNQPQHF. CDR3 DNA: TGCGCCAGCAGTGACCCGGGGGGGGACAAAGCGAGCAATCAGCCCCAGCATTTT.